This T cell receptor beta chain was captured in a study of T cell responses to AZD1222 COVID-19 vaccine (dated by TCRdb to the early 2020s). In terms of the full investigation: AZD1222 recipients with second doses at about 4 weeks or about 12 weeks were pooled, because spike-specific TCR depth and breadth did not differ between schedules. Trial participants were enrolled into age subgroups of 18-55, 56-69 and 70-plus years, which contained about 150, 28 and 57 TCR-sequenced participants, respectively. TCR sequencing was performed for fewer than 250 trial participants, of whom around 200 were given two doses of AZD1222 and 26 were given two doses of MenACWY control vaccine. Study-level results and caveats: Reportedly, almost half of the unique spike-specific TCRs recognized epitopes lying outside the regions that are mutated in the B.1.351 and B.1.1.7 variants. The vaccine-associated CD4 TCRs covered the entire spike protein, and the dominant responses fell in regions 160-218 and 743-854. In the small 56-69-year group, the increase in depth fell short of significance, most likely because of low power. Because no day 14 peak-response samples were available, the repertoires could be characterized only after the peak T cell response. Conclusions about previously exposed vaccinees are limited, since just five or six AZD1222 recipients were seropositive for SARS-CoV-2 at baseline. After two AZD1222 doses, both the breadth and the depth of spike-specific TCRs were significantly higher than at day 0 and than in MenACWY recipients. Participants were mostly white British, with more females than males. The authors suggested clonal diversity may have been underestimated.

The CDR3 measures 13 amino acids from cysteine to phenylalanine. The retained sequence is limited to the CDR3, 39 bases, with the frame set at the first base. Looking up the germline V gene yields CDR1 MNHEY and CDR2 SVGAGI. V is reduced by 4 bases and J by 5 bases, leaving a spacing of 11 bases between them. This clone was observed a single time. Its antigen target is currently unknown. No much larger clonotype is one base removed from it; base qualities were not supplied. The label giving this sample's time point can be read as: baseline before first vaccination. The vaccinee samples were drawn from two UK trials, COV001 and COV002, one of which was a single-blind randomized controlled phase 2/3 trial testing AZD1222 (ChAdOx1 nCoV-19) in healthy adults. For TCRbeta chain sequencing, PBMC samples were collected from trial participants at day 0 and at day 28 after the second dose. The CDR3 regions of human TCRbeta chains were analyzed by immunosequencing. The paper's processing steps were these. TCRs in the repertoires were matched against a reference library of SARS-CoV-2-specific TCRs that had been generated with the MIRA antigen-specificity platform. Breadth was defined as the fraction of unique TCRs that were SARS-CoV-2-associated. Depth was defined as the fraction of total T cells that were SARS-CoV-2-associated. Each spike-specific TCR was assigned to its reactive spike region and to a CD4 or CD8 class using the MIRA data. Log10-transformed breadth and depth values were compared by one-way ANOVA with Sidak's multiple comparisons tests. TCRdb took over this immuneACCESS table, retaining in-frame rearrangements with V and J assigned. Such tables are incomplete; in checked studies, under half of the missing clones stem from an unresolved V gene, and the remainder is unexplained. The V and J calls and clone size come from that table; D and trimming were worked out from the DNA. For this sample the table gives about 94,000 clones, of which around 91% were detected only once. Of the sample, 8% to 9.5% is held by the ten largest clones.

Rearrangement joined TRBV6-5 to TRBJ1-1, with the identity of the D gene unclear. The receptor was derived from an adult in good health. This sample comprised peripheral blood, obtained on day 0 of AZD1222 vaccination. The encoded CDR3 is CASSSSGKTEAFF. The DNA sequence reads TGTGCCAGCAGTTCCAGTGGGAAGACTGAAGCTTTCTTT.